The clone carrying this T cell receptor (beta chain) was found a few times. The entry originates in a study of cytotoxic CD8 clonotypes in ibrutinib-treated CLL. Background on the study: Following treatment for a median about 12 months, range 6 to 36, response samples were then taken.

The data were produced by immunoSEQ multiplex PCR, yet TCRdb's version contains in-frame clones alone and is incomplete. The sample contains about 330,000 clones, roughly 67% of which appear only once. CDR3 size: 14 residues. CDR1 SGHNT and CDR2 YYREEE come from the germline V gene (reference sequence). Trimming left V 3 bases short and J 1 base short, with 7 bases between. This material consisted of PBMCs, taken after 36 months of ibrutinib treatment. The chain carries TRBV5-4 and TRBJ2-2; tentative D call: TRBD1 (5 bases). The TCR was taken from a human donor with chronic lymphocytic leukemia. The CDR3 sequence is CASSSTGNTGELFF. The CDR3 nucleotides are TGTGCCAGCAGCTCAACAGGGAACACCGGGGAGCTGTTTTTT.